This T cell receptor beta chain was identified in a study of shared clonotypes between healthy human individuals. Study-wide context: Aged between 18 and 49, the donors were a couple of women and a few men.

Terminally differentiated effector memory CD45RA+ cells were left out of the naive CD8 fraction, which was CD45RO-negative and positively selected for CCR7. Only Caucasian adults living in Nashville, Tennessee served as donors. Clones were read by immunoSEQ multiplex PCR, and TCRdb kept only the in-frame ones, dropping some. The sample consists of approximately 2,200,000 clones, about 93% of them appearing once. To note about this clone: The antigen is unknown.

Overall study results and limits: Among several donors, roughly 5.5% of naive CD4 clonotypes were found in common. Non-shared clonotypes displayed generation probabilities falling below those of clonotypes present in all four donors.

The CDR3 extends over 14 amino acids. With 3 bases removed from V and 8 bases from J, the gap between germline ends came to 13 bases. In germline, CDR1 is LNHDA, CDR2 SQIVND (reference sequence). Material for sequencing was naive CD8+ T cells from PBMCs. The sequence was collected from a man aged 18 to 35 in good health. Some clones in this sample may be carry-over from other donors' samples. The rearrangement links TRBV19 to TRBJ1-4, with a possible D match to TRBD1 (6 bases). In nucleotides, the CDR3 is TGTGCCAGTAGTATGGGGACAATGAACGAAAAACTGTTTTTT. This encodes CASSMGTMNEKLFF.